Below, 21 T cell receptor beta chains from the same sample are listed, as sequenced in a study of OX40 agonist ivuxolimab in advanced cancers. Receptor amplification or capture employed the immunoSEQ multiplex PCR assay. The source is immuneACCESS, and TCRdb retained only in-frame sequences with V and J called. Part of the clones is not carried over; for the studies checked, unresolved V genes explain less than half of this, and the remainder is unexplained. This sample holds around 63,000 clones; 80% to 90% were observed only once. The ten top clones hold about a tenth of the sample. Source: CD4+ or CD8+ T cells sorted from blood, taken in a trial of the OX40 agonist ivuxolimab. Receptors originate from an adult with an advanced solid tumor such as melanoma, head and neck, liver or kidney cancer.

This CDR3 is CASRFTNSYEQYF. CDR3 DNA: TGTGCCAGCAGGTTCACGAACTCCTACGAGCAGTACTTC. V is TRBV6-1 and J is TRBJ2-7; D remains unclear. The V end was cut by 6 bases, the J end by 0 bases, with 9 bases between. This CDR3 is 13 amino acids long. Per the germline V gene, CDR1 is MNHNS and CDR2 is SASEGT.

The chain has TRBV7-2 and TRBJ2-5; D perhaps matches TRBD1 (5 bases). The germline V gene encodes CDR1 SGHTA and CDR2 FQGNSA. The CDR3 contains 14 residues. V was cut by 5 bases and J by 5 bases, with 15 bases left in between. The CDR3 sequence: CASSPRGFGETQYF. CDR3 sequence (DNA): TGTGCCAGCAGCCCAAGGGGATTTGGGGAGACCCAGTACTTC.

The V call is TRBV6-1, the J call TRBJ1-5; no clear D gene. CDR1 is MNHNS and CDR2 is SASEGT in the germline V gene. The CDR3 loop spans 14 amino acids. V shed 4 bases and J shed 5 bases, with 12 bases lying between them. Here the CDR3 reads CASSVHTVDQPQHF. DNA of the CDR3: TGTGCCAGCAGTGTACACACCGTAGATCAGCCCCAGCATTTT.

For the CDR3, the DNA is TGTGCCAGCAAAAGACTAGCGGGGGGACCAAATACGCAGTATTTT. Amino acid sequence: CASKRLAGGPNTQYF. The rearrangement uses TRBV11-2 and TRBJ2-3; TRBD2 matches at 13 bases. Germline trimming cut 7 bases from V and 7 bases from J; bases unmatched to any gene: 8. Germline values: CDR1 SGHAT, CDR2 FQNNGV. This CDR3 has 15 residues.

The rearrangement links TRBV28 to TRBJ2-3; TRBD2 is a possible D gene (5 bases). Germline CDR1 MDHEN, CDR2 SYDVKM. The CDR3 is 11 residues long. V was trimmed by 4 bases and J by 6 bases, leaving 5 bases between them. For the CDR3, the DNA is TGTGCCAGCAGTTGGAGGGATACGCAGTATTTT. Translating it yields CASSWRDTQYF.

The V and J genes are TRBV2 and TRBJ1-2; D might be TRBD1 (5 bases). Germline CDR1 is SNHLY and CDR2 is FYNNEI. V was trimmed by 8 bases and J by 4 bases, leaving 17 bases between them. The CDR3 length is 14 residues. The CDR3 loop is CASGRDRESYGYTF. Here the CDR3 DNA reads TGTGCCAGCGGCCGGGACCGCGAGTCCTATGGCTACACCTTC.

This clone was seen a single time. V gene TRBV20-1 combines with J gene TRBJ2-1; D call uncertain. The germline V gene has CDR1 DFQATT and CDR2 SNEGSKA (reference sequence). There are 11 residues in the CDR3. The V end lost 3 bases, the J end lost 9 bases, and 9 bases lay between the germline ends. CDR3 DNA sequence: TGCAGTGCTAGGCCCTGGGGTGAGCAGTTCTTC. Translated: CSARPWGEQFF.

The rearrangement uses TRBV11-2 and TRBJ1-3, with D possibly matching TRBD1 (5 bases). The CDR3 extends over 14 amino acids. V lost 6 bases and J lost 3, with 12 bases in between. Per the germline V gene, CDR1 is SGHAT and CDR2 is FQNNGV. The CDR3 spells CASRGAGSGNTIYF. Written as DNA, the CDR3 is TGTGCCAGCAGAGGGGCAGGGAGTGGAAACACCATATATTTT.

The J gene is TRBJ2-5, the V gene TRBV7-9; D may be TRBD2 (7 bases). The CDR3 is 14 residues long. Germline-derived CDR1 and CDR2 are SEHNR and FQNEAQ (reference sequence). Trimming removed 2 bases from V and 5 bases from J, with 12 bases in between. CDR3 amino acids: CASSLIQGGETQYF. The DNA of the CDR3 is TGTGCCAGCAGCTTAATACAGGGAGGGGAGACCCAGTACTTC.

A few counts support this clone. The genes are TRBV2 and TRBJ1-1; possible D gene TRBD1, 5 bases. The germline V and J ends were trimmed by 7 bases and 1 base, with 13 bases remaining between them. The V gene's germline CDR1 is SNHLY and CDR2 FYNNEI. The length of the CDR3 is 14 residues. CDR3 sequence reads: CASTRDLTNTEAFF. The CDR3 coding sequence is TGTGCCAGCACCAGGGATTTAACGAACACTGAAGCTTTCTTT.

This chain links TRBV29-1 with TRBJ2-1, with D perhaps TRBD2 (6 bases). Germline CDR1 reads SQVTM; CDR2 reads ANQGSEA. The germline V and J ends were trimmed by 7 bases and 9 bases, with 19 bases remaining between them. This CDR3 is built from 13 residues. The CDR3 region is CSGDRGKRGEQFF. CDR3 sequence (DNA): TGCAGCGGGGACCGGGGGAAGAGGGGTGAGCAGTTCTTC.

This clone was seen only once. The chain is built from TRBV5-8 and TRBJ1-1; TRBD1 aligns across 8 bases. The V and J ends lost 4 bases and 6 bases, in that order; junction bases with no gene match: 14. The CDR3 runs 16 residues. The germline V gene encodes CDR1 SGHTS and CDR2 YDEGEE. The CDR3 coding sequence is TGTGCCAGCAGCAGGGGGACAGGTAGGGGAATAGCTGAAGCTTTCTTT. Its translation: CASSRGTGRGIAEAFF.

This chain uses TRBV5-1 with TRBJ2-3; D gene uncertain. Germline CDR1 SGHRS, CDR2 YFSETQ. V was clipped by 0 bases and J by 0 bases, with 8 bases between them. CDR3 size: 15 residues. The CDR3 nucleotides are TGCGCCAGCAGCTTGGACACTTTTAGCACAGATACGCAGTATTTT. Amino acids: CASSLDTFSTDTQYF.

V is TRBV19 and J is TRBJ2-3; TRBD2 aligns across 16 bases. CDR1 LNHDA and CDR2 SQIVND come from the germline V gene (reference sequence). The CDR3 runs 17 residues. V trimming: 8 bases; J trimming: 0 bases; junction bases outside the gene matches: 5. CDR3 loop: CASSGTSGGASTDTQYF. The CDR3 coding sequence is TGTGCCAGTTCCGGGACTAGCGGGGGGGCTAGCACAGATACGCAGTATTTT.

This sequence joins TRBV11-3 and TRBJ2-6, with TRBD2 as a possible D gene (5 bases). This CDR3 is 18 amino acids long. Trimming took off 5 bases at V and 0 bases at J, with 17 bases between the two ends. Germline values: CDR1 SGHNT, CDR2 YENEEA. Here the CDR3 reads CASSPGVAHYSGANVLTF. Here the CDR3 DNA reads TGTGCCAGCAGCCCCGGGGTCGCACATTACTCTGGGGCCAACGTCCTGACTTTC.

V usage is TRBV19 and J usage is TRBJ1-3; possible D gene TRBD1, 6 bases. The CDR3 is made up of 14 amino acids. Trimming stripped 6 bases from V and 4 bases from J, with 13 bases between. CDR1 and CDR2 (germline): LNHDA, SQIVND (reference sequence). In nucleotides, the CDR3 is TGTGCCAGTAGGGGCACAGGGCGAGGAAACACCATATATTTT. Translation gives CASRGTGRGNTIYF. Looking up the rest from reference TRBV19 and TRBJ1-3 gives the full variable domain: DGGITQSPKYLFRKEGQNVTLSCEQNLNHDAMYWYRQDPGQGLRLIYYSQIVNDFQKGDIAEGYSVSREKKESFPLTVTSAQKNPTAFYLCASRGTGRGNTIYFGEGSWLTVV.

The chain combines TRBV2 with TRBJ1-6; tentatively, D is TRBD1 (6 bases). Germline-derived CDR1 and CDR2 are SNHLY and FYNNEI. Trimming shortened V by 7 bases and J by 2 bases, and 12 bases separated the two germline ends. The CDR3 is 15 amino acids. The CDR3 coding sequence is TGTGCCAGCATACCCGGACAGACCTATAATTCACCCCTCCACTTT. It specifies CASIPGQTYNSPLHF. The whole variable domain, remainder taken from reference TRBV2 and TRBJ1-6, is EPEVTQTPSHQVTQMGQEVILRCVPISNHLYFYWYRQILGQKVEFLVSFYNNEISEKSEIFDDQFSVERPDGSNFTLKIRSTKLEDSAMYFCASIPGQTYNSPLHFGNGTRLTVT.

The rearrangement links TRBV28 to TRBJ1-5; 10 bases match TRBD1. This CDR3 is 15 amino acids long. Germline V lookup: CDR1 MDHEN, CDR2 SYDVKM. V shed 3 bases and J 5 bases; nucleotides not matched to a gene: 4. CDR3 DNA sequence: TGTGCCAGCAGTTTCGGGACAGGGGTTGATCAGCCCCAGCATTTT. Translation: CASSFGTGVDQPQHF.

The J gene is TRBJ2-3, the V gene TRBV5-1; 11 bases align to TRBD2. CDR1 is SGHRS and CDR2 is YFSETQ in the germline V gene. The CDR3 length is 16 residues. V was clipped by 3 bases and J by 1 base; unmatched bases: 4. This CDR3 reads CASSSLTSGGTDTQYF. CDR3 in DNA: TGCGCCAGCAGCTCCCTGACTAGCGGGGGCACAGATACGCAGTATTTT.

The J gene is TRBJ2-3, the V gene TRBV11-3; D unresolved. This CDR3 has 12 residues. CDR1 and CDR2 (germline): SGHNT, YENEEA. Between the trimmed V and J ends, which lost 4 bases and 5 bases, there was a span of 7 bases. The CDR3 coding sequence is TGTGCCAGCAGCTCCCAAATAGATACGCAGTATTTT. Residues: CASSSQIDTQYF. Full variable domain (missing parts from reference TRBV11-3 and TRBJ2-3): EAGVVQSPRYKIIEKKQPVAFWCNPISGHNTLYWYLQNLGQGPELLIRYENEEAVDDSQLPKDRFSAERLKGVDSTLKIQPAELGDSAVYLCASSSQIDTQYFGPGTRLTVL.

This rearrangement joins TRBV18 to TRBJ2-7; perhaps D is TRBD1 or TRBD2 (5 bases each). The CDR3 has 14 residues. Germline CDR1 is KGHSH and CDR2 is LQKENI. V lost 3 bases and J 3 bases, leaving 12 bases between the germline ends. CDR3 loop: CASSPETEGYEQYF. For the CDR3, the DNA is TGTGCCAGCTCACCTGAGACAGAGGGCTACGAGCAGTACTTC.